The 7 T cell receptor beta chains below were found in one sample sequenced in a study of T cell responses to AZD1222 COVID-19 vaccine. Clones were sequenced by immunoSEQ multiplex PCR, and TCRdb holds only the in-frame ones, with some missing. The sample consists of just over 150,000 clones, about 90% of them appearing once. Sequencing was performed on peripheral blood, taken 28 days after the second AZD1222 dose. Receptor source: an adult who received the AZD1222 COVID-19 vaccine.

The chain combines TRBV20-1 with TRBJ1-2; 7 bases fit TRBD1. The CDR3 extends over 11 amino acids. The trim removed 6 bases at V and 8 bases at J, leaving 6 bases unmatched. Germline CDR1 is DFQATT and CDR2 is SNEGSKA (reference sequence). CDR3 nucleotides: TGCAGTGCCACAGGGGTGGGAGGCTACACCTTC. Translation: CSATGVGGYTF.

The chain carries TRBV9 and TRBJ1-6, with 7 bases that match TRBD1. Germline-derived CDR1 and CDR2 are SGDLS and YYNGEE. Losses at the gene ends were 5 bases for V and 8 bases for J; bases not matched to a gene: 7. The CDR3 covers 14 residues. The CDR3 DNA reads TGTGCCAGCAGTTCAAAGGGGGCCGATTCACCCCTCCACTTT. Residues: CASSSKGADSPLHF.

This clone was seen once. The genes are TRBV7-2 and TRBJ1-1, with D maybe TRBD1 (5 bases). CDR3 length: 12 residues. CDR1 and CDR2 from the germline V gene are SGHTA and FQGNSA. Trimming took off 2 bases at V and 8 bases at J, with 9 bases between the two ends. CDR3 residues: CASSLSRGEAFF. The CDR3 DNA is TGTGCCAGCAGCTTAAGTCGGGGGGAAGCTTTCTTT.

The genes are TRBV18 and TRBJ2-7; 11 bases are shared with TRBD1. After removal of 2 bases from V and 2 bases from J, the junction contained 2 bases not matched to a gene. Per germline, CDR1 KGHSH and CDR2 LQKENI. The CDR3 sequence is 15 residues long. Here the CDR3 DNA reads TGTGCCAGCTCACCAACGGGACAGGGGGCCTACGAGCAGTACTTC. This sequence encodes CASSPTGQGAYEQYF.

The CDR3: CASSLQPASGSHGNEQFF. The CDR3 DNA follows: TGTGCCAGCAGCTTACAACCGGCAAGCGGGAGTCATGGCAATGAGCAGTTCTTC. The rearrangement joins TRBV7-2 to TRBJ2-1; 8 bases are a match to TRBD2. V shed 2 bases, J shed 6 bases, and the junction held 15 bases outside the gene matches. This CDR3 has 18 residues. Germline V gene lookup returns CDR1 SGHTA and CDR2 FQGNSA.

V and J are TRBV9 and TRBJ2-1; 12 bases match TRBD2. Germline V gene sequence: CDR1 SGDLS, CDR2 YYNGEE. CDR3 size: 15 residues. V dropped 3 bases and J dropped 10; count of bases not matched to a gene: 8. The CDR3 DNA sequence: TGTGCCAGCAGCGCCCCAGGACTAGCGGGGAGGGAGCAGTTCTTC. This codes for CASSAPGLAGREQFF.

The chain carries TRBV7-2 and TRBJ1-1; 7 positions match TRBD1. J gave up 3 bases and V 3 bases, and 1 base lay outside the gene matches. The germline gives CDR1 SGHTA, CDR2 FQGNSA. CDR3 size: 13 residues. The CDR3 protein is CASSFDRDTEAFF. In DNA, the CDR3 is TGTGCCAGCAGCTTTGACAGGGACACTGAAGCTTTCTTT. Using reference TRBV7-2 and TRBJ1-1 for the parts outside the CDR3, the full variable domain is GAGVSQSPSNKVTEKGKDVELRCDPISGHTALYWYRQSLGQGLEFLIYFQGNSAPDKSGLPSDRFSAERTGGSVSTLTIQRTQQEDSAVYLCASSFDRDTEAFFGQGTRLTVV.